These T cell receptor beta chains were read from a single sample in a study of sequential checkpoint blockade in melanoma. Profiled with immunoSEQ multiplex PCR; TCRdb holds only in-frame clones, not every one. This table holds under 40,000 clones, roughly 90% found once. Sequencing was performed on CD8+ T cells sorted from blood (inferred from file names), taken from a patient given nivolumab and ipilimumab in sequence. The receptor source for this set is a human donor with melanoma. Both conserved end residues are part of each CDR3. The order of the fields is J gene, V gene, CDR3 protein.

TRBJ2-3 | TRBV27 | CASRTWDRGRTDTQYF
TRBJ2-7 | TRBV27 | CATTSGLAGEWGYEQYF
TRBJ2-2 | TRBV19 | CASLNGLAGGSTGELFF
TRBJ2-1 | TRBV5-4 | CASSLAASGRGDEQFF
TRBJ2-7 | TRBV7-3 | CASSPDSNSYEQYF
TRBJ2-7 | TRBV29-1 | CSVSGDNLYEQYF
TRBJ1-1 | TRBV5-8 | CASSSPGGMNTEAFF
TRBJ1-5 | TRBV6-1 | CASRGEVDQPQHF
TRBJ2-2 | TRBV4-1 | CASRSSQGNGELFF
TRBJ2-7 | TRBV5-4 | CASSWGQGADEQYF
TRBJ2-5 | TRBV19 | CASLAGVGETQYF
TRBJ1-1 | TRBV19 | CASSWDRAGNTEAFF
TRBJ2-6 | TRBV2 | CASTGVAGANVLTF
TRBJ2-5 | TRBV15 | CATSTLAGTALVETQYF
TRBJ2-7 | TRBV7-8 | CASSLAGGLDEQYF
TRBJ2-5 | TRBV10-1 | CASSDGLVETQYF
TRBJ2-3 | TRBV9 | CASSVGASGSRTDTQYF
TRBJ2-7 | TRBV28 | CASRTQGTPYEQYF
TRBJ2-5 | TRBV21-1 | CASSQFQETQYF
TRBJ2-3 | TRBV9 | CASSISGGLAGDPQYF
TRBJ2-2 | TRBV4-3 | CASSHPRDRDTGELFF
TRBJ2-2 | TRBV11-2 | CASSLGGTGGSTGELFF
TRBJ2-7 | TRBV5-1 | CASSFDRFSYEQYF
TRBJ2-7 | TRBV11-2 | CASSLDFAGEHEQYF
TRBJ2-1 | TRBV7-3 | CASSSLSGSNYNEQFF
TRBJ1-2 | TRBV13 | CASSSTGGTGYTF
TRBJ2-6 | TRBV27 | CASSTQGFGANVLTF
TRBJ2-5 | TRBV5-1 | CASPSETQYF
TRBJ2-5 | TRBV2 | CASRDLAVQETQYF
TRBJ1-3 | TRBV10-3 | CAISESQDTIYF
TRBJ2-1 | TRBV27 | CASSIAGGLYNEQFF
TRBJ2-1 | TRBV10-3 | CAISETKSGSYNEQFF
TRBJ1-5 | TRBV7-2 | CASSPLTGGGQPQHF
TRBJ2-4 | TRBV4-1 | CASSQVSVAKNIQYF
TRBJ1-1 | TRBV7-9 | CASSARESTEAFF